This T cell receptor (beta chain) was documented in a study of blood T cell repertoires in COVID-19. Assay: immunoSEQ multiplex PCR; the TCRdb copy retains only in-frame clones and omits some. The data show around 300,000 clones, with 80% to 95% seen just once and approximately 7.5% held by the top ten. V gave up 7 bases and J gave up 4 bases, with 16 bases separating them. The CDR3 has 15 amino acids. Germline-derived CDR1 and CDR2 are LGHDT and YNNKEL (reference sequence). This chain uses TRBV3-1 (or the pseudogene TRBV3-2) with TRBJ2-2, with no clear D. The origin of this receptor is a woman in her 30s with COVID-19, enrolled during active disease. Input material: peripheral blood. In DNA, the CDR3 is TGTGCCAGCACCATCCTAGGCCTGGGCACCGGGGAGCTGTTTTTT. This translates into CASTILGLGTGELFF.